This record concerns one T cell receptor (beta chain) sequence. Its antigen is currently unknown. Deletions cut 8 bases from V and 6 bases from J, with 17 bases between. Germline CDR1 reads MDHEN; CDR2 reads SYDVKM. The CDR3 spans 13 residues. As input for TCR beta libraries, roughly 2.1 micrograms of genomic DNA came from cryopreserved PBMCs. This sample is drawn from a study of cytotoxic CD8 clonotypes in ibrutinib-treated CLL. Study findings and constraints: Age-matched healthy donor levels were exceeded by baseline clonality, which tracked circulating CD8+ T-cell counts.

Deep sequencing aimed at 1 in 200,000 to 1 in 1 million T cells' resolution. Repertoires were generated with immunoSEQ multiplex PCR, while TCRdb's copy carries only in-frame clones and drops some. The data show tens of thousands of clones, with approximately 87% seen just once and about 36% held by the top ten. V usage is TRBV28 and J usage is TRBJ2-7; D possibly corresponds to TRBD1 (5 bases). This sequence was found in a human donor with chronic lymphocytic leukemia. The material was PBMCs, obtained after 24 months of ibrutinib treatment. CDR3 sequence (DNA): TGTGCCAGCTACCAACAAAGGGGTCTCGAGCAGTACTTC. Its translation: CASYQQRGLEQYF.